Each of the 12 T cell receptor beta chains below was sequenced from the same sample in a study of CD8 T cells in ankylosing spondylitis. Study results and limitations: Ankylosing spondylitis blood appeared to carry a characteristic TCR beta motif of roughly 8 highly homologous variants.

TCRdb re-called the 5' RACE reads with MiXCR, one entry per CDR3 protein. This table has more than 300,000 distinct CDR3 sequences, 8% appearing once. For these receptors, no antigen is known. Sequencing was carried out using blood, either unsorted or a sorted T cell fraction (not recorded which). Receptors were obtained from a male donor with ankylosing spondylitis.

Many counts were recorded for this clonotype. V usage is TRBV11-1 and J usage is TRBJ2-1, with D possibly TRBD2 on 6 matching bases. The CDR3 runs to 18 residues. Trimming left V 5 bases short and J 3 bases short, with 23 bases between. CDR1 is SGHAT, CDR2 FQDESV, per germline (reference sequence). The CDR3 protein is CASSRDGSGDPYYNEQFF. The CDR3 nucleotides read TGTGCCAGCAGCCGAGACGGATCGGGGGACCCTTACTACAATGAGCAGTTCTTC.

This clonotype was detected ten times or more. The chain joins TRBV29-1 to TRBJ2-5; D is perhaps TRBD1 (5 bases). Germline V gene sequence: CDR1 SQVTM, CDR2 ANQGSEA. V shed 0 bases and J shed 2 bases, with 10 bases lying between them. This CDR3 region has 14 residues. This chain's CDR3 is CSVEDGAVQETQYF. The CDR3 DNA is TGCAGCGTTGAAGATGGGGCAGTACAAGAGACCCAGTACTTC.

The table lists this clonotype with a few counts. This chain connects TRBV20-1 to TRBJ2-7; a weak D match, TRBD2 (7 bases). The CDR3 spans 16 residues. V shed 6 bases and J shed 3 bases, with 24 bases lying between them. In germline, CDR1 is DFQATT, CDR2 SNEGSKA (reference sequence). The CDR3 sequence: CSAQRGGTWARYEQYF. The CDR3 DNA is TGCAGTGCCCAAAGGGGGGGAACCTGGGCCCGCTACGAGCAGTACTTC.

This clonotype was seen repeatedly, ten times or more. The chain carries TRBV5-1 and TRBJ2-1; D is undetermined. The CDR3 runs to 12 residues. From germline, CDR1 is SGHRS and CDR2 YFSETQ. V was cut by 4 bases and J by 3 bases, with 5 bases left in between. The CDR3 DNA is TGCGCCAGCAGCCTCCACTACAATGAGCAGTTCTTC. This codes for CASSLHYNEQFF.

This sequence joins TRBV7-2 and TRBJ1-1, with D possibly being TRBD1 (6 bases). From germline, CDR1 is SGHTA and CDR2 FQGNSA. This CDR3 comprises 15 residues. V lost 5 bases and J lost 0, with 13 bases in between. The CDR3 DNA reads as TGTGCCAGCAGCATAACCACAGGGTTGAACACTGAAGCTTTCTTT. Its protein is CASSITTGLNTEAFF.

This clonotype was seen ten or more times. In DNA, the CDR3 is TGCAGCGTCACAGGCGCTGGAAACACCATATATTTT. This sequence encodes CSVTGAGNTIYF. This chain links TRBV29-1 with TRBJ1-3, with D possibly matching TRBD1 (5 bases). The V end lost 6 bases, the J end lost 2 bases, and 8 bases lay between the germline ends. Germline lookup yields CDR1 SQVTM and CDR2 ANQGSEA. This CDR3 region has 12 residues. Looking up the rest from reference TRBV29-1 and TRBJ1-3 gives the full variable domain: SAVISQKPSRDICQRGTSLTIQCQVDSQVTMMFWYRQQPGQSLTLIATANQGSEATYESGFVIDKFPISRPNLTFSTLTVSNMSPEDSSIYLCSVTGAGNTIYFGEGSWLTVV.

The chain employs TRBV7-8 and TRBJ1-1; 8 bases agree with TRBD1. The CDR3 contains 17 residues. With 3 bases clipped from V and 0 bases from J, the junction kept 9 bases outside the gene matches. Germline V gene sequence: CDR1 SGHVS, CDR2 FQNEAQ. CDR3 in amino acids: CASSFRAWDRMNTEAFF. CDR3 DNA sequence: TGTGCCAGCAGCTTTAGGGCCTGGGACAGGATGAACACTGAAGCTTTCTTT.

This clonotype has only a few counts. J is TRBJ1-2 and V is TRBV10-3; a possible D gene is TRBD1 (5 bases). From germline, CDR1 is ENHRY and CDR2 SYGVKD. V lost 6 bases to trimming and J lost 6 bases, with 14 bases between them. This CDR3 comprises 13 residues. The CDR3 spells CAISGTGDDGYTF. In nucleotides, the CDR3 is TGTGCCATCAGCGGGACGGGGGATGATGGCTACACCTTC.

This clonotype occurred many times. The rearrangement joins TRBV29-1 to TRBJ2-1; 13 bases match TRBD2. Losses at the gene ends were 6 bases for V and 9 bases for J; bases not matched to a gene: 8. The CDR3 sequence is 14 residues long. Germline V gene data show CDR1 as SQVTM and CDR2 as ANQGSEA. In DNA form, the CDR3 reads TGCAGCGTAGAAACGACTAGCGGGAGGAGTGAGCAGTTCTTC. Its protein is CSVETTSGRSEQFF.

The V call is TRBV4-1, the J call TRBJ2-2; either TRBD1 or TRBD2 may fit D (5 bases each). The CDR3 loop spans 16 amino acids. The V end was cut by 4 bases, the J end by 7 bases, with 19 bases between. Germline V gene sequence: CDR1 MGHRA, CDR2 YSYEKL. CDR3 nucleotides: TGCGCCAGCAGCCTGGGACCCGCCGGGGCCGGCGGGGAGCTGTTTTTT. Its translation is CASSLGPAGAGGELFF.

This clonotype was counted a few times. V and J are TRBV5-5 and TRBJ2-3; TRBD2 matches 9 bases. Trimming removed 5 bases from V and 6 bases from J; junction bases left unmatched: 10. The germline V gene encodes CDR1 SGHKS and CDR2 YYEKEE (reference sequence). This CDR3 region has 15 residues. The DNA for the CDR3 is TGTGCCAGCAGGGACATAGCGGGAGCCGGCGATACGCAGTATTTT. Its translation is CASRDIAGAGDTQYF.

This clonotype was found many times. This sequence joins TRBV7-9 and TRBJ1-2; 7 nucleotides match TRBD1. The CDR3 extends over 13 amino acids. Germline values: CDR1 SEHNR, CDR2 FQNEAQ (reference sequence). V lost 8 bases, J lost 5 bases, and 8 bases stayed unmatched. The CDR3 sequence is CASDQGGFYGYTF. As DNA, the CDR3 is TGTGCCAGCGATCAGGGGGGATTTTATGGCTACACCTTC. Together with reference TRBV7-9 and TRBJ1-2, the CDR3 gives the full variable domain: DTGVSQNPRHKITKRGQNVTFRCDPISEHNRLYWYRQTLGQGPEFLTYFQNEAQLEKSRLLSDRFSAERPKGSFSTLEIQRTEQGDSAMYLCASDQGGFYGYTFGSGTRLTVV.